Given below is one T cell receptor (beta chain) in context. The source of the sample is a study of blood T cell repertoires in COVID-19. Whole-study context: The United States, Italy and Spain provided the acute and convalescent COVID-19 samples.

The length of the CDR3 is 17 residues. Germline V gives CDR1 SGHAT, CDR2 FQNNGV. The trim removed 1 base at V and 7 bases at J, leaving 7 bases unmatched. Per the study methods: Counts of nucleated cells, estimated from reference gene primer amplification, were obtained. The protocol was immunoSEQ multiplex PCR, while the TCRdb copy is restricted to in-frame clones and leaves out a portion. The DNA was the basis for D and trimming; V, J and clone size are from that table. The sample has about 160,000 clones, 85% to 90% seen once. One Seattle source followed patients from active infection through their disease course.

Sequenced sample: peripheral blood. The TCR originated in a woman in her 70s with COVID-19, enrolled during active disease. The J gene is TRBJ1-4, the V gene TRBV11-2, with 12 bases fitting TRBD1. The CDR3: CASSLVGTGGYGEKLFF. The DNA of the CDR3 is TGTGCCAGCAGCTTAGTCGGGACAGGGGGCTATGGTGAAAAACTGTTTTTT.